What follows are 20 T cell receptor beta chains derived from one specimen sequenced in a study of blood T cell repertoires in COVID-19 (dated by TCRdb to about 2020). The library was produced with the immunoSEQ multiplex PCR assay. The table comes from immuneACCESS by way of TCRdb, which keeps in-frame sequences with V and J called. Part of the clones is missing from these tables; in studies checked, under half for an unresolved V gene and the rest for unknown reasons. The sample contains 150,000 or so clones, approximately 90% of them found a single time. 5% of the sample comes from the top ten. Specimen: peripheral blood. The source is a human donor in a cohort sampled during active COVID-19.

The V call is TRBV28, the J call TRBJ1-4, with no clear D. This CDR3 is built from 14 residues. Deletions cut 4 bases from V and 0 bases from J, with 6 bases between. Germline-derived CDR1 and CDR2 are MDHEN and SYDVKM. The CDR3 is CASSSPATNEKLFF. CDR3 DNA sequence: TGTGCCAGCAGTTCACCAGCAACTAATGAAAAACTGTTTTTT.

The chain joins TRBV7-9 to TRBJ2-7; weak D call: TRBD1 (6 bases). CDR3 length: 15 amino acids. The V end was cut by 1 base, the J end by 4 bases, with 14 bases between. Germline V gene data show CDR1 as SEHNR and CDR2 as FQNEAQ (reference sequence). This CDR3 reads CASSLGPGARYEQYF. For the CDR3, the DNA is TGTGCCAGCAGCTTAGGCCCAGGGGCAAGGTACGAGCAGTACTTC.

The chain links TRBV3-1 (or the pseudogene TRBV3-2) to TRBJ1-4; tentative D call: TRBD1 (6 bases). CDR3 length: 16 residues. Looked up from germline, CDR1 is LGHDT and CDR2 is YNNKEL (reference sequence). Trimming left V 4 bases short and J 9 bases short, with 21 bases between. The CDR3 DNA sequence: TGTGCCAGCAGCCTGTCTTCCGGGGGGGCCCTCAAAAAACTGTTTTTT. It yields the protein CASSLSSGGALKKLFF.

The chain is built from TRBV7-3 and TRBJ1-1; unclear D gene. V was shortened by 1 base and J by 1 base, with 7 bases between the two germline ends. CDR3 size: 14 residues. Looked up from germline, CDR1 is SGHTA and CDR2 is FQGTGA. CDR3 DNA sequence: TGTGCCAGCAGCTTAAGCCGGGGGAACACTGAAGCTTTCTTT. This translates into CASSLSRGNTEAFF.

V usage is TRBV29-1 and J usage is TRBJ1-1, with 9 bases lining up with TRBD1. V dropped 3 bases and J dropped 10; count of bases not matched to a gene: 6. Germline V gene sequence: CDR1 SQVTM, CDR2 ANQGSEA. The CDR3 loop spans 12 amino acids. The CDR3 bases are TGCAGCGTTGATACAGGGGGCGTCGGAGCTTTCTTT. It codes for CSVDTGGVGAFF. The whole variable domain, remainder taken from reference TRBV29-1 and TRBJ1-1, is SAVISQKPSRDICQRGTSLTIQCQVDSQVTMMFWYRQQPGQSLTLIATANQGSEATYESGFVIDKFPISRPNLTFSTLTVSNMSPEDSSIYLCSVDTGGVGAFFGQGTRLTVV.

This clone was recorded only once. V gene TRBV29-1 combines with J gene TRBJ2-7; weak D call: TRBD2 (6 bases). V was shortened by 4 bases and J by 6 bases, with 16 bases between the two germline ends. Germline V gene sequence: CDR1 SQVTM, CDR2 ANQGSEA. This CDR3 is 13 amino acids long. The DNA for the CDR3 is TGCAGCGTTGCCCTATGGCAGGGAGGCGAGCAGTACTTC. As protein: CSVALWQGGEQYF.

The chain employs TRBV5-1 and TRBJ2-7, with 7 bases fitting TRBD1. The length of the CDR3 is 16 residues. Trimming at V came to 0 bases and at J to 2 bases, leaving 8 bases not matched to a gene. Germline loops: CDR1 SGHRS, CDR2 YFSETQ. This CDR3 reads CASSLGGTDRTYEQYF. The CDR3 nucleotides read TGCGCCAGCAGCTTGGGAGGGACAGATCGAACCTACGAGCAGTACTTC.

On this clone itself: Other DNA sequences in this specimen translate into the identical CDR3. The rearrangement uses TRBV5-1 and TRBJ2-5; possibly TRBD1 for D (6 bases). Germline lookup yields CDR1 SGHRS and CDR2 YFSETQ. The CDR3 totals 14 residues. V lost 0 bases and J lost 1, with 7 bases in between. The CDR3 bases are TGCGCCAGCAGCTTGGGGACAGTCCAAGAGACCCAGTACTTC. Translating gives CASSLGTVQETQYF.

The CDR3 nucleotides are TGTGCCAGCAGCCGCCGGGACTTAAGCACAGATACGCAGTATTTT. It is translated as CASSRRDLSTDTQYF. The rearrangement uses TRBV6-2 or TRBV6-3 and TRBJ2-3, with D possibly matching TRBD2 (6 bases). The CDR3 spans 15 residues. The V end was cut by 6 bases, the J end by 0 bases, with 13 bases between. Germline CDR1 MNHEY, CDR2 SVGEGT.

The V gene is TRBV9, the J gene TRBJ2-1; D perhaps matches TRBD2 (6 bases). In germline, CDR1 is SGDLS, CDR2 YYNGEE. V was clipped by 5 bases and J by 0 bases, with 12 bases between them. The CDR3 sequence is 15 residues long. The CDR3 nucleotides read TGTGCCAGCAGACCGACTAGTAGCTCCTACAATGAGCAGTTCTTC. Translating gives CASRPTSSSYNEQFF.

This chain joins TRBV30 and TRBJ2-7; unclear D gene. CDR1 and CDR2 (germline): GTSNPN, SVGIG (reference sequence). V was shortened by 0 bases and J by 5 bases, with 8 bases between the two germline ends. CDR3 size: 12 residues. The CDR3 bases are TGTGCCTGGAGTGTGGGTCGGGACGAGCAGTACTTC. Translated: CAWSVGRDEQYF.

This chain joins TRBV7-3 and TRBJ2-5; D is possibly TRBD1 (5 bases). V dropped 1 base and J dropped 1 base, with 10 bases sitting between them. Germline V lookup: CDR1 SGHTA, CDR2 FQGTGA. This CDR3 is built from 15 residues. The CDR3 DNA is TGTGCCAGCAGCTTAATTCCAGGGTCCCAAGAGACCCAGTACTTC. This translates into CASSLIPGSQETQYF. Looking up the rest from reference TRBV7-3 and TRBJ2-5 gives the full variable domain: GAGVSQTPSNKVTEKGKYVELRCDPISGHTALYWYRQSLGQGPEFLIYFQGTGAADDSGLPNDRFFAVRPEGSVSTLKIQRTERGDSAVYLCASSLIPGSQETQYFGPGTRLLVL.

The genes are TRBV4-3 and TRBJ1-2, with TRBD1 as a possible D gene (5 bases). Germline V gene lookup returns CDR1 LGHNA and CDR2 YSLEER. The CDR3 has 15 residues. V was cut by 1 base and J by 8 bases, with 17 bases left in between. The CDR3 region has the DNA TGCGCCAGCAGCCAAGCGGGGGTCGGGGTTAAAGGCTACACCTTC. This gives the protein CASSQAGVGVKGYTF.

The chain recombines TRBV15 with TRBJ2-3; D is ambiguous. The CDR3 loop spans 15 amino acids. Germline values: CDR1 LNHNV, CDR2 YYDKDF (reference sequence). V was clipped by 0 bases and J by 2 bases, with 9 bases between them. The CDR3 protein is CATSRDRLLTDTQYF. CDR3 DNA sequence: TGTGCCACCAGCAGAGACAGACTCCTCACAGATACGCAGTATTTT.

The V and J genes are TRBV18 and TRBJ2-3; 13 bases fit TRBD2. The V gene's germline CDR1 is KGHSH and CDR2 LQKENI. This CDR3 comprises 18 residues. V dropped 3 bases and J dropped 2; count of bases not matched to a gene: 8. CDR3 in DNA: TGTGCCAGCTCACCCTTGCGAGGGACTAGCGGGGTCACAGATACGCAGTATTTT. Protein: CASSPLRGTSGVTDTQYF.

This clone was seen once. The V gene is TRBV5-1, the J gene TRBJ2-7, with a possible D match to TRBD2 (6 bases). V lost 3 bases and J 6 bases, leaving 25 bases between the germline ends. CDR3 size: 17 residues. CDR1 is SGHRS and CDR2 is YFSETQ in the germline V gene. The CDR3 region is CASSYLGDPGATPEQYF. The CDR3 region has the DNA TGCGCCAGCAGCTACTTGGGGGATCCGGGAGCAACACCCGAGCAGTACTTC.

The rearrangement uses TRBV3-1 (or the pseudogene TRBV3-2) and TRBJ1-2; D not certain. V was clipped by 2 bases and J by 5 bases, with 18 bases between them. Germline CDR1 LGHDT, CDR2 YNNKEL (reference sequence). This CDR3 contains 16 residues. The CDR3 region is CASSQNPTLFRYGYTF. The CDR3 nucleotides are TGTGCCAGCAGCCAAAACCCTACTCTCTTTCGGTATGGCTACACCTTC.

V is TRBV9 and J is TRBJ2-2, with TRBD1 as a possible D gene (6 bases). Trimming left V 5 bases short and J 6 bases short, with 11 bases between. Germline values: CDR1 SGDLS, CDR2 YYNGEE. The CDR3 runs to 13 residues. The CDR3 DNA follows: TGTGCCAGCAGGAGAACAGGGTCCGGGGAGCTGTTTTTT. Translation: CASRRTGSGELFF.

This sequence joins TRBV7-3 and TRBJ2-6; D might be TRBD1 (5 bases). Germline CDR1 SGHTA, CDR2 FQGTGA. V lost 8 bases to trimming and J lost 1 base, with 12 bases between them. The CDR3 is 15 amino acids. This CDR3 reads CASGRVVSGANVLTF. Written as DNA, the CDR3 is TGTGCCAGCGGCAGGGTAGTGTCTGGGGCCAACGTCCTGACTTTC.

This chain joins TRBV2 and TRBJ2-7, with 7 bases that match TRBD2. This CDR3 is 13 amino acids long. Trimming took 6 bases from V and 0 from J; bases not matched to a gene: 2. Per germline, CDR1 SNHLY and CDR2 FYNNEI. DNA of the CDR3: TGTGCCAGCAGCTGGACTAGCTCCTACGAGCAGTACTTC. The encoded protein is CASSWTSSYEQYF.